This entry describes one T cell receptor (beta chain). Original processing methods: Estimates of nucleated cell counts were drawn from the amplification of reference gene primers. Sequenced by immunoSEQ multiplex PCR; TCRdb stores in-frame clones only, minus some. That table gives V, J and clone size, and the DNA gave D and trimming. This sample has approximately 60,000 clones, with roughly 78% found just once. CDR3 size: 12 residues. Germline CDR1 SGHRS, CDR2 YFSETQ. Trimming stripped 1 base from V and 8 bases from J, with 7 bases between. The sample comes from a study of blood T cell repertoires in COVID-19. Across the study: Samples came from the United States, Italy and Spain, spanning acute and convalescent COVID-19. Sources were T cells, B-cell-depleted T cells, or PBMCs; the material itself was cDNA or gDNA.

The TCR originated in a woman aged 80 or over with acute or convalescent COVID-19. The gene calls are TRBV5-1 and TRBJ2-1, with a possible D match to TRBD2 (6 bases). Sequenced sample: peripheral blood. CDR3 loop: CASSLPSDEQFF. For the CDR3, the DNA is TGCGCCAGCAGCTTGCCTAGCGATGAGCAGTTCTTC.